Described below is a single TCR beta chain sequence and its context. The record originates from a study of cytomegalovirus exposure and HLA in healthy donors. Germline CDR1 and CDR2: SGHTA and FQGTGA. The CDR3 runs 16 residues. V gave up 4 bases and J gave up 6 bases, with 22 bases separating them. PCR was performed using 60 Vbeta and 13 Jbeta primers. Clones were read by immunoSEQ multiplex PCR, and TCRdb kept only the in-frame ones, dropping some. The sample lists more than 200,000 clones; roughly 84% were seen once. This chain links TRBV7-3 with TRBJ2-7, with a weak D call TRBD2 (6 bases). This receptor was taken from a human donor in good health. Sequenced material: PBMCs. CDR3 loop: CASSWGDRGPDPEQYF. CDR3 DNA: TGTGCCAGCAGCTGGGGGGATAGAGGGCCGGACCCCGAGCAGTACTTC. The full variable domain, in which reference TRBV7-3 and TRBJ2-7 provide the parts outside the CDR3, is GAGVSQTPSNKVTEKGKYVELRCDPISGHTALYWYRQSLGQGPEFLIYFQGTGAADDSGLPNDRFFAVRPEGSVSTLKIQRTERGDSAVYLCASSWGDRGPDPEQYFGPGTRLTVT.